This section outlines one T cell receptor (beta chain) sequence together with its context. At deep level, the assay was performed. Some clones are missing from TCRdb's copy, which holds only in-frame ones; the method was immunoSEQ multiplex PCR. The repertoire includes 2,500,000 or so clones, roughly 93% of them detected once, and roughly 0.36% sits in the top ten. Germline V gene lookup returns CDR1 SNHLY and CDR2 FYNNEI. The CDR3 is 13 residues long. The V gene lost 6 bases and the J gene lost 2 bases, with 11 bases spanning the gap. This sample was included in a study of shared clonotypes between healthy human individuals. Looking at the study overall: For every donor, three CD4 naive, three CD4 memory, two CD8 naive and one CD8 memory plates were used.

HIV-negative, healthy adults without recent acute infections or vaccinations were the donors. The clonotype originates from a man aged 18 to 29 in good health. Some clones in this sample may be carry-over from other donors' samples. V usage is TRBV2 and J usage is TRBJ2-7; no reliable D call. The sample comprised naive CD4+ T cells from PBMCs. Subset reported: CD45RA+ positively selected. CDR3 amino acids: CASRAAGTYEQYF. The CDR3 nucleotides read TGTGCCAGCAGGGCGGCAGGCACCTACGAGCAGTACTTC.